This T cell receptor beta chain came from a study of cytotoxic CD8 clonotypes in ibrutinib-treated CLL. Study summary: After a median roughly twelve months on treatment (6 to 36), response samples were drawn.

The study's findings and limits: Baseline clonality exceeded age-matched healthy donors and tracked circulating CD8+ T-cell counts.

Produced via immunoSEQ multiplex PCR; TCRdb's table is partial and in-frame only. The sample holds about 72,000 clones, about two thirds seen once. With V trimmed by 5 bases and J by 3 bases, 1 base remained unmatched. The CDR3 has 12 residues. Germline-derived CDR1 and CDR2 are MNHNY and SVGAGI (reference sequence). Comment on this clone: Antigen unknown.

The TCR was taken from a human donor with chronic lymphocytic leukemia. V and J are TRBV6-6 and TRBJ2-7, with 7 bases aligning to TRBD2. Sequenced material: PBMCs, taken after 12 months of ibrutinib treatment. CDR3 sequence: CASSRGDYEQYF. Here the CDR3 DNA reads TGTGCCAGCAGTCGGGGGGACTACGAGCAGTACTTC.